This entry is about one T cell receptor beta chain. The target antigen is unknown. The sample originates from a study of cytomegalovirus exposure and HLA in healthy donors. General observations from the study: Of the V segments, some could not be distinguished, including TRBV6-2 and TRBV6-3, and were excluded. Likely technical artifact: a cluster of highly shared sequence variants. Most subjects had HLA-A and HLA-B alleles reportedly predicted accurately by TCR beta sequences. In a later analysis, an Asian-associated ancestry cluster reportedly showed fewer N-insertions than the roughly 690-donor mean.

The PCR made use of 60 Vbeta and 13 Jbeta primers. Libraries were prepared by immunoSEQ multiplex PCR; TCRdb keeps only in-frame clonotypes and omits some of them. The table has under 150,000 clones, over 60% seen once; the top ten hold 1.7%. The CDR3 spans 13 residues. V lost 4 bases to trimming and J lost 11 bases, with 18 bases between them. The germline V gene encodes CDR1 SGHRS and CDR2 YFSETQ. Sequencing was done on a sample of PBMCs. The rearrangement uses TRBV5-1 and TRBJ1-2; D remains ambiguous. The TCR sequence derives from a woman aged 30 to 39 in good health and CMV-seronegative. CDR3 DNA sequence: TGCGCCAGCAGCCCCCGGGATCCCAACGGGTACACCTTC. This sequence encodes CASSPRDPNGYTF.